The 31 T cell receptor beta chains below were found in one sample sequenced in a study of Graves' ophthalmopathy and Graves' hyperthyroidism (dated by TCRdb to 2017 to 2018). TCRdb lists the instrument as Illumina HiSeq 2000. For repertoire sequencing, TCR beta CDR3 regions were amplified from RNA transcripts. The first round of RT-PCR was done with HTBI primers and the Qiagen OneStep RT-PCR kit, and was followed by a second round of multiplex PCR, then size selection and purification. Through fastp at Q25 and MiXCR, TCRdb rebuilt clones from the public reads, retaining in-frame beta chains. CDR3 protein sequences are deduplicated, and each keeps its most common genes and DNA. This sample comprises 450,000 to 600,000 distinct CDR3 sequences, 35% to 45% of them detected only once. Around 4% of the sample rests with the top ten. The specimen sequenced was peripheral blood or thyroid tissue (not recorded which). These receptors came from an adult man with Graves' hyperthyroidism.

This clonotype turned up a few times. The chain links TRBV7-9 to TRBJ2-3, with D hard to call. Germline V gene sequence: CDR1 SEHNR, CDR2 FQNEAQ (reference sequence). V was clipped by 3 bases and J by 2 bases, with 9 bases between them. The CDR3 is made up of 14 amino acids. CDR3 sequence (DNA): TGTGCCAGCAGCTTTCCCGACGACACAGATACGCAGTATTTT. Translation: CASSFPDDTDTQYF.

This clonotype was counted at least ten times. This chain joins TRBV19 and TRBJ1-1, with D hard to call. Germline values: CDR1 LNHDA, CDR2 SQIVND (reference sequence). The V gene lost 7 bases and the J gene lost 4 bases, with 16 bases spanning the gap. The CDR3 covers 14 residues. CDR3 sequence (DNA): TGTGCCAGTAACGACTGGGGTTTGGTCACTGAAGCTTTCTTT. Protein sequence: CASNDWGLVTEAFF.

The chain couples TRBV29-1 to TRBJ2-6; 7 bases are shared with TRBD1. Trimming cost V 3 bases and J 3 bases; bases outside gene matches: 5. The germline gives CDR1 SQVTM, CDR2 ANQGSEA. The CDR3 contains 15 residues. The CDR3 DNA reads TGCAGCGTTGACGACAGGGAACGTGGGGCCAACGTCCTGACTTTC. This encodes CSVDDRERGANVLTF.

This clonotype was counted a few times. V gene TRBV12-3 or TRBV12-4 combines with J gene TRBJ2-1, with 9 positions matching TRBD2. V dropped 6 bases and J dropped 7; count of bases not matched to a gene: 13. This CDR3 contains 16 residues. The chain's CDR3 is CASSYVISGRINEQFF. CDR3 nucleotides: TGTGCCAGCAGCTATGTGATAAGCGGGAGGATAAATGAGCAGTTCTTC.

This clonotype was seen ten or more times. This chain links TRBV12-3 or TRBV12-4 with TRBJ2-5; D possibly corresponds to TRBD1 (6 bases). The CDR3 is 14 amino acids. V was shortened by 6 bases and J by 6 bases, with 17 bases between the two germline ends. The CDR3 coding sequence is TGTGCCAGCAGGGGCTCGACAGGTGGACAGACCCAGTACTTC. Its translation is CASRGSTGGQTQYF.

This clonotype showed up many times. The CDR3 DNA is TGTGCCATCAGTTCTGGGACAGCGACCTACGAGCAGTACTTC. Protein sequence: CAISSGTATYEQYF. The chain links TRBV10-3 to TRBJ2-7; 7 bases line up with TRBD1. The germline V gene encodes CDR1 ENHRY and CDR2 SYGVKD. The CDR3 consists of 14 residues. J lost 2 bases, V lost 5 bases, and 6 bases had no gene match.

This clonotype was detected a few times. The CDR3 sequence is CASSTRGGTYEQYF. The CDR3 coding sequence is TGTGCCAGCAGTACCCGGGGGGGTACCTACGAGCAGTACTTC. The genes are TRBV6-5 and TRBJ2-7; 8 bases are shared with TRBD2. Germline trimming cut 5 bases from V and 2 bases from J; bases unmatched to any gene: 5. Per germline, CDR1 MNHEY and CDR2 SVGAGI. The CDR3 loop spans 14 amino acids.

In its sample, this clonotype was seen many times. The rearrangement joins TRBV20-1 to TRBJ1-5; unclear D gene. Trimming took 3 bases from V and 6 from J, leaving 9 bases between them. The germline V gene encodes CDR1 DFQATT and CDR2 SNEGSKA (reference sequence). The CDR3 sequence is 12 residues long. CDR3 in DNA: TGCAGTGCTAGCCCGGGGTTTCAGCCCCAGCATTTT. As protein: CSASPGFQPQHF.

This clonotype was recorded many times. The chain employs TRBV19 and TRBJ1-5, with D uncertain. V lost 3 bases to trimming and J lost 0 bases, with 6 bases between them. Germline V lookup: CDR1 LNHDA, CDR2 SQIVND (reference sequence). CDR3 length equals 14 residues. The CDR3 loop reads CASSILDSNQPQHF. CDR3 sequence (DNA): TGTGCCAGTAGTATTCTTGATAGCAATCAGCCCCAGCATTTT.

This clonotype has more than one count but fewer than ten. J is TRBJ2-1 and V is TRBV7-6; D tentatively fits TRBD1 or TRBD2 (6 bases each). Between the trimmed V and J ends, which lost 1 base and 8 bases, there was a span of 15 bases. This CDR3 is built from 15 residues. Germline loops: CDR1 SGHVS, CDR2 FNYEAQ. CDR3 bases: TGTGCCAGCAGCTTAGGCCGGGCAGGGGAGGATGAGCAGTTCTTC. This sequence encodes CASSLGRAGEDEQFF.

The CDR3 loop reads CASSTRGLRGQKKLFF. The CDR3 DNA sequence: TGTGCCAGTAGTACCAGGGGGCTGCGGGGACAGAAAAAACTGTTTTTT. The chain combines TRBV19 with TRBJ1-4, with TRBD1 matching 8 bases. The V gene end was trimmed by 4 bases and the J gene end by 9 bases; junction bases not matched to a gene: 13. This CDR3 spans 16 amino acids. Germline V gives CDR1 LNHDA, CDR2 SQIVND (reference sequence).

The gene calls are TRBV24-1 and TRBJ2-5; perhaps TRBD2 as D (5 bases). In germline, CDR1 is KGHDR, CDR2 SFDVKD. The CDR3 spans 16 residues. Trimming cost V 4 bases and J 2 bases, with 16 bases left between them. The CDR3 sequence is CATSEGRVGRQETQYF. The DNA of the CDR3 is TGTGCCACCAGTGAGGGGAGAGTAGGGAGACAAGAGACCCAGTACTTC.

This clonotype came up a few times. The rearrangement joins TRBV15 to TRBJ2-7, with D tentatively TRBD1 or TRBD2 (5 bases each). Trimming stripped 3 bases from V and 2 bases from J, with 14 bases between. Germline loops: CDR1 LNHNV, CDR2 YYDKDF (reference sequence). This CDR3 is 15 amino acids long. For the CDR3, the DNA is TGTGCCACCAGCAGTCCCGGGACCGGGGCCTACGAGCAGTACTTC. Protein product: CATSSPGTGAYEQYF.

This clonotype was recorded a few times. The rearrangement links TRBV4-1 to TRBJ2-2; no reliable D call. The V gene's germline CDR1 is MGHRA and CDR2 YSYEKL. V shed 5 bases and J shed 3 bases, with 7 bases lying between them. This CDR3 is 13 amino acids long. CDR3 residues: CASSRAYTGELFF. The DNA for the CDR3 is TGCGCCAGCAGCAGGGCCTACACCGGGGAGCTGTTTTTT.

This clonotype showed up many times. The CDR3 region is CASRGKQGDYGYTF. The CDR3 DNA reads as TGTGCCAGCAGGGGGAAACAGGGTGACTATGGCTACACCTTC. This chain connects TRBV6-5 to TRBJ1-2, with D perhaps TRBD1 (6 bases). V gave up 6 bases and J gave up 3 bases, with 14 bases separating them. The CDR3 consists of 14 residues. Germline-derived CDR1 and CDR2 are MNHEY and SVGAGI.

This clonotype was seen repeatedly, ten times or more. This chain joins TRBV16 and TRBJ2-7; TRBD1 might be the D (5 bases). CDR1 is KGHSY and CDR2 is FQNENV in the germline V gene. Trimming took off 1 base at V and 4 bases at J, with 8 bases between the two ends. This CDR3 comprises 13 residues. The CDR3 nucleotides are TGTGCCAGCAGCCAATGGACACGATACGAGCAGTACTTC. This sequence encodes CASSQWTRYEQYF.

The gene calls are TRBV19 and TRBJ2-5; 10 positions match TRBD1. The tail of the sequence fits TRBJ2-1 better, so the J call may be wrong. The V gene's germline CDR1 is LNHDA and CDR2 SQIVND (reference sequence). The CDR3 is made up of 15 amino acids. This chain's CDR3 is CASSLGTGAVDEQFF. The CDR3 DNA is TGTGCCAGTAGTCTAGGGACAGGGGCTGTCGATGAGCAGTTCTTC.

This clonotype was found many times. The chain has TRBV10-1 and TRBJ1-3, with TRBD1 matching 8 bases. The germline gives CDR1 WNHNN, CDR2 SYGVQD (reference sequence). The CDR3 length is 16 residues. The trim removed 6 bases at V and 3 bases at J, leaving 10 bases unmatched. CDR3 coding DNA: TGCGCCAGCAGGGACAGGGAGTGGAAGATTGGAAACACCATATATTTT. Its translation is CASRDREWKIGNTIYF.

This clonotype was seen ten or more times. CDR3 protein: CSVAGGAGAFF. The CDR3 bases are TGCAGCGTTGCGGGGGGGGCGGGAGCTTTCTTT. V and J are TRBV29-1 and TRBJ1-1, with D perhaps TRBD1 (6 bases). The CDR3 length is 11 residues. V lost 4 bases, J lost 10 bases, and 13 bases lay in between. Germline V CDR1 and CDR2: SQVTM, ANQGSEA.

This clonotype was counted many times. This chain uses TRBV2 with TRBJ2-7; D unresolved. CDR3 size: 14 residues. From germline, CDR1 is SNHLY and CDR2 FYNNEI. V shed 6 bases and J shed 1 base, with 13 bases lying between them. CDR3 region: CASSPKTVSYEQYF. The CDR3 bases are TGTGCCAGCAGCCCAAAGACGGTGTCCTACGAGCAGTACTTC.

A remark on this clonotype: The CDR3 carries no conserved terminal phenylalanine or tryptophan, so it likely arises from a read error. The V gene is TRBV20-1, the J gene TRBJ2-5; 12 nucleotides align to TRBD2. The CDR3 extends over 18 amino acids. CDR1 and CDR2 from the germline V gene are DFQATT and SNEGSKA (reference sequence). Trimming cost V 6 bases and J 2 bases; bases outside gene matches: 16. The CDR3 loop is CSASSPTSGRGLQETQYL. DNA of the CDR3: TGCAGTGCCTCCTCCCCGACTAGCGGGAGAGGGTTACAAGAGACCCAGTACCTC.

This clonotype came up once. The chain has TRBV7-3 and TRBJ1-4, with a weak D call TRBD1 (6 bases). This CDR3 comprises 13 residues. CDR1 is SGHTA, CDR2 FQGTGA, per germline. Trimming cost V 10 bases and J 6 bases, with 15 bases left between them. The CDR3 DNA follows: TGTGCCACCAACGGGGGCAGGGATGAAAAACTGTTTTTT. Encoded protein: CATNGGRDEKLFF.

Concerning this clonotype: Mismatch with germline at one junction end may stem from a read error. V is TRBV5-1 and J is TRBJ1-4; D may be TRBD1 (5 bases). Per germline, CDR1 SGHRS and CDR2 YFSETQ. There are 15 residues in the CDR3. CDR3 region: CASSPGFATNENLFF. CDR3 DNA sequence: TGCGCCAGCAGTCCAGGGTTTGCAACTAATGAAAACCTGTTTTTT.

This clonotype was seen many times. The chain couples TRBV12-3 or TRBV12-4 to TRBJ2-5; D remains ambiguous. V lost 8 bases, J lost 1 base, and 5 bases lay in between. The CDR3 has 11 amino acids. The CDR3 reads CASQLQETQYF. CDR3 bases: TGTGCCAGCCAGCTCCAAGAGACCCAGTACTTC.

In regard to this clonotype: With a much larger clone just one base away, this may be a read error. The chain employs TRBV7-2 and TRBJ2-7; 9 bases map to TRBD1. CDR1 and CDR2 from the germline V gene are SGHTA and FQGNSA. J gave up 6 bases and V 3 bases, and 6 bases lay outside the gene matches. The CDR3 extends over 14 amino acids. Here the CDR3 reads CASSFRDRVVEQYF. The CDR3 nucleotides read TGTGCCAGCAGCTTCCGGGACAGGGTGGTCGAGCAGTACTTC.

The rearrangement links TRBV6-5 to TRBJ2-5, with 7 positions matching TRBD1. J gave up 2 bases and V 6 bases, and 9 bases lay outside the gene matches. Germline-derived CDR1 and CDR2 are MNHEY and SVGAGI. This CDR3 spans 15 amino acids. For the CDR3, the DNA is TGTGCCAGCAGGCGACAGGGACGGGGACAAGAGACCCAGTACTTC. Protein: CASRRQGRGQETQYF.

Only a few counts were recorded for this clonotype. This chain connects TRBV20-1 to TRBJ1-5, with D perhaps TRBD1 (6 bases). Germline CDR1 DFQATT, CDR2 SNEGSKA (reference sequence). CDR3 length: 17 residues. The V end was cut by 6 bases, the J end by 5 bases, with 26 bases between. CDR3 region: CSAGGPPPGVQDQPQHF. In nucleotides, the CDR3 is TGCAGTGCCGGGGGACCCCCCCCAGGGGTACAGGATCAGCCCCAGCATTTT.

The V gene is TRBV11-2, the J gene TRBJ2-2; perhaps TRBD2 as D (6 bases). Germline CDR1 is SGHAT and CDR2 is FQNNGV. V shed 6 bases and J shed 0 bases, with 8 bases lying between them. The CDR3 runs to 14 residues. CDR3 in DNA: TGTGCCAGCAGGGGGGGAACGAACACCGGGGAGCTGTTTTTT. Translating gives CASRGGTNTGELFF.

This clonotype occurred once. The chain employs TRBV9 and TRBJ1-1; D is unresolved. The V end was cut by 4 bases, the J end by 1 base, with 11 bases between. Germline values: CDR1 SGDLS, CDR2 YYNGEE. The CDR3 covers 14 residues. Here the CDR3 DNA reads TGTGCCAGCAGCCAGCCCGGGCAGAACACTGAAGCTTTCTTT. Translation: CASSQPGQNTEAFF.

The CDR3 nucleotides are TGTGCCAGCAGCTCCCCCGATTCGGACAGCTACGAGCATTTT. Its protein is CASSSPDSDSYEHF. This chain connects TRBV7-9 to TRBJ1-5, with a weak D call TRBD1 (6 bases). This CDR3 comprises 14 residues. Trimming cost V 4 bases and J 14 bases, with 21 bases left between them. Germline CDR1 and CDR2: SEHNR and FQNEAQ (reference sequence).

The chain carries TRBV2 and TRBJ2-6; 10 bases are a match to TRBD1. This CDR3 has 16 residues. Trimming took 8 bases from V and 10 from J; bases not matched to a gene: 14. The germline gives CDR1 SNHLY, CDR2 FYNNEI. The CDR3 loop reads CASSRTARTGGNVLTF. The CDR3 nucleotides are TGTGCCAGCTCTCGGACGGCAAGGACAGGGGGAAACGTCCTGACTTTC.